This TCR beta chain was sequenced during a study of human T cells and chemical hapten exposure. Study context: Weekly administration of diphenylcyclopropenone to the scalp of patients continued throughout the roughly 25-week study. Broader study findings: With DPC sensitization, TCRs exceeding 1 in 1000 frequency showed no change.

MiXCR, run by TCRdb on the RACE reads, gives a single entry per CDR3 protein. This sample carries roughly 24,000 distinct CDR3 sequences, around a tenth of them seen once, and the ten largest clones take approximately 6.9%. This CDR3 comprises 12 residues. Germline-derived CDR1 and CDR2 are SGHVS and FNYEAQ. Trimming shortened V by 4 bases and J by 11 bases, and 14 bases separated the two germline ends. Sample time point: patch test 2, 6 weeks after DPC sensitization. Treatment meaning: therapeutic diphenylcyclopropenone sensitization with weekly scalp DPC. Extraction yielded total RNA from whole blood (unfractionated). This clonotype was seen at least ten times. The antigen remains undetermined.

The sequences come from whole blood, collected in connection with sensitization to the hapten diphenylcyclopropenone (DPC). The chain uses TRBV7-6 and TRBJ1-1; D possibly corresponds to TRBD1 (6 bases). The sequence was obtained from a man aged 30 to 45 with alopecia areata. Some clones in this sample may be carry-over from other donors' samples. CDR3 bases: TGTGCCAGCAGCTGGGCCGGGGGCGCGGCTTTCTTT. It codes for CASSWAGGAAFF.